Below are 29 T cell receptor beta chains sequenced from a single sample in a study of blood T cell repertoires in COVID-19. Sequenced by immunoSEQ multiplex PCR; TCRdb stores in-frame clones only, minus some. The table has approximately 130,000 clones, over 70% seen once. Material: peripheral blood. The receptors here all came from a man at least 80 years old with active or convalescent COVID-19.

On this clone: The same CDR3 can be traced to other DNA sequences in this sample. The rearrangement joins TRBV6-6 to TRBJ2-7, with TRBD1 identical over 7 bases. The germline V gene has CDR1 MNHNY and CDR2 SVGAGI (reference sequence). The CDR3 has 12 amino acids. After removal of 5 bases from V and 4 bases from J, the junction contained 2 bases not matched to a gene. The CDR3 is CASSPQGYEQYF. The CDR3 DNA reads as TGTGCCAGCAGTCCACAGGGGTACGAGCAGTACTTC.

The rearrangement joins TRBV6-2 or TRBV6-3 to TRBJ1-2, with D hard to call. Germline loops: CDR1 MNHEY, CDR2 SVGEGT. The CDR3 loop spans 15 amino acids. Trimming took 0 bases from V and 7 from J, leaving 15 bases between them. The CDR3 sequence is CASSYSPRQAGGYTF. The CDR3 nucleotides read TGTGCCAGCAGTTACTCCCCCCGCCAGGCGGGTGGCTACACCTTC.

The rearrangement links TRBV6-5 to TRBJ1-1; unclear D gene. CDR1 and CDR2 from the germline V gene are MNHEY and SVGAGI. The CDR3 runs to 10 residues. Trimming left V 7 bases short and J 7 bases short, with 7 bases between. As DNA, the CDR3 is TGTGCCAGCAAATTTATTGAAGCTTTCTTT. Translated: CASKFIEAFF.

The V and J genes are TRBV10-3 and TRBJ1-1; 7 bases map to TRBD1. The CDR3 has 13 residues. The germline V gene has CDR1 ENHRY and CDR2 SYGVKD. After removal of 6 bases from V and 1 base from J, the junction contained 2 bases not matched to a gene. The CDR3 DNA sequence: TGTGCCATCAGCTGGGACAGGAACACTGAAGCTTTCTTT. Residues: CAISWDRNTEAFF.

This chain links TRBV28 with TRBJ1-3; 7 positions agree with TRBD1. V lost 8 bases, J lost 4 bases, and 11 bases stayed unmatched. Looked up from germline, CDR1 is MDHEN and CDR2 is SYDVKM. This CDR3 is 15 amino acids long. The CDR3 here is CASCLGGGEGNTIYF. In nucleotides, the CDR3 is TGTGCCAGCTGTCTAGGAGGGGGCGAGGGAAACACCATATATTTT.

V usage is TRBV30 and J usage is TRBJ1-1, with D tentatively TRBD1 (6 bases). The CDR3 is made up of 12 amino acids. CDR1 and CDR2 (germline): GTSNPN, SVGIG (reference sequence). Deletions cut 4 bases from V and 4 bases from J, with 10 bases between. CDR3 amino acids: CAWIAGVTEAFF. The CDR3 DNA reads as TGTGCCTGGATCGCAGGGGTCACTGAAGCTTTCTTT.

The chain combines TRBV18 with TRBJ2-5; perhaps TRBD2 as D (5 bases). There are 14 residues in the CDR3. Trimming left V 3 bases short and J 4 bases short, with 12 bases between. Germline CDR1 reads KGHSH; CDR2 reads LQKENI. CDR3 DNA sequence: TGTGCCAGCTCACCTATGTATGGAGGAGAGACCCAGTACTTC. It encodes CASSPMYGGETQYF. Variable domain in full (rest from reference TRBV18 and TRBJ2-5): NAGVMQNPRHLVRRRGQEARLRCSPMKGHSHVYWYRQLPEEGLKFMVYLQKENIIDESGMPKERFSAEFPKEGPSILRIQQVVRGDSAAYFCASSPMYGGETQYFGPGTRLLVL.

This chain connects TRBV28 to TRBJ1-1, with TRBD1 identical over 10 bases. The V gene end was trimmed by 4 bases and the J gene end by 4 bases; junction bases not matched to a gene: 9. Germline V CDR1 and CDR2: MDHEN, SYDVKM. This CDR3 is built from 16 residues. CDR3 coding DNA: TGTGCCAGCAGTTCCCGACAGGGGGCCCTGGGCACTGAAGCTTTCTTT. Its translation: CASSSRQGALGTEAFF.

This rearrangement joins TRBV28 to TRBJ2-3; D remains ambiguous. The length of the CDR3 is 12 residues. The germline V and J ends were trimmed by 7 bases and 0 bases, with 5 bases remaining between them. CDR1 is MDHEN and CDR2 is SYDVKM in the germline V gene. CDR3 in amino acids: CASMTSTDTQYF. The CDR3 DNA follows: TGTGCCAGCATGACTAGCACAGATACGCAGTATTTT.

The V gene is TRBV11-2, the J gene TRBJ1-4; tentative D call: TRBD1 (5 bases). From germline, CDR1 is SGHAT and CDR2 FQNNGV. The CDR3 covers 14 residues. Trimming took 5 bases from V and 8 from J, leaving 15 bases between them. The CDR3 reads CASSTGGGGEKLFF. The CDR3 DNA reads TGTGCCAGCAGCACCGGTGGGGGAGGGGAAAAACTGTTTTTT.

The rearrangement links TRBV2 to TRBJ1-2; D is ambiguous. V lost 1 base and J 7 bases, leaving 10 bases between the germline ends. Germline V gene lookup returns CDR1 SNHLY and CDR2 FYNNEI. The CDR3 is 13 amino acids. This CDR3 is CASSEGGLGGYTF. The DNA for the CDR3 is TGTGCCAGCAGTGAAGGAGGTCTCGGTGGCTACACCTTC.

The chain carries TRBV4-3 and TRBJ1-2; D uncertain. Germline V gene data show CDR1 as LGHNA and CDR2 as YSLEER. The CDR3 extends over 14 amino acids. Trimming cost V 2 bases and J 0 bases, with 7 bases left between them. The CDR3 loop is CASSQSVANYGYTF. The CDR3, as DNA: TGCGCCAGCAGCCAATCGGTGGCTAACTATGGCTACACCTTC.

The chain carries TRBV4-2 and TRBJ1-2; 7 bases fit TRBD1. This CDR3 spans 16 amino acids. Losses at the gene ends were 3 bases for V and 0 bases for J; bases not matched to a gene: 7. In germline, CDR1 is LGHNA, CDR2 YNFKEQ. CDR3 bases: TGTGCCAGCAGCCATGAATTCGGACAGGCTAACTATGGCTACACCTTC. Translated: CASSHEFGQANYGYTF.

The CDR3 bases are TGTGCCAGCAGCTTAACGGGGAGCACTGAAGCTTTCTTT. It codes for CASSLTGSTEAFF. This chain links TRBV7-3 with TRBJ1-1; D gene unclear. The V gene's germline CDR1 is SGHTA and CDR2 FQGTGA. This CDR3 has 13 residues. V was pared by 0 bases and J by 4 bases, with 6 bases between.

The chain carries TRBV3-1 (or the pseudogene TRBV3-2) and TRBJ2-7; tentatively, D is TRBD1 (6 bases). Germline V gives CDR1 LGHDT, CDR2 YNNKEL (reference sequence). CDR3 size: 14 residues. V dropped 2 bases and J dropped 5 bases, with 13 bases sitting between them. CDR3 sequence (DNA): TGTGCCAGCAGCCAACGGGCAGGGGACCACGAGCAGTACTTC. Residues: CASSQRAGDHEQYF.

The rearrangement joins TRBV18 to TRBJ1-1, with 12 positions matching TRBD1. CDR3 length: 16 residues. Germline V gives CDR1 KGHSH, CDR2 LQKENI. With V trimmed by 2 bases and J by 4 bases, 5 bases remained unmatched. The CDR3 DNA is TGTGCCAGCTCACCAAGGGACAGGGGGCATATCACTGAAGCTTTCTTT. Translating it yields CASSPRDRGHITEAFF. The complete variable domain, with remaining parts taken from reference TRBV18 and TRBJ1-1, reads NAGVMQNPRHLVRRRGQEARLRCSPMKGHSHVYWYRQLPEEGLKFMVYLQKENIIDESGMPKERFSAEFPKEGPSILRIQQVVRGDSAAYFCASSPRDRGHITEAFFGQGTRLTVV.

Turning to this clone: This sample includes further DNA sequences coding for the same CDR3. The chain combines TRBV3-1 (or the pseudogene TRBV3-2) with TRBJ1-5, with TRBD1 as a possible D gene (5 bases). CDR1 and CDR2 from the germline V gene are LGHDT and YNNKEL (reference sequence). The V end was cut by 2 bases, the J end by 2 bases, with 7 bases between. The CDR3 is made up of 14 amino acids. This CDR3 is CASSQTQGNQPQHF. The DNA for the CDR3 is TGTGCCAGCAGCCAAACACAGGGCAATCAGCCCCAGCATTTT.

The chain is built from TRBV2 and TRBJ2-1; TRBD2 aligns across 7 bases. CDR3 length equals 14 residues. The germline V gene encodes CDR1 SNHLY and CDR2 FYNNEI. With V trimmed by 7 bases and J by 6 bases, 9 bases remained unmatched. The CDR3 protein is CASIPWGGSNEQFF. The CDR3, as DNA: TGTGCCAGCATACCTTGGGGGGGATCCAATGAGCAGTTCTTC.

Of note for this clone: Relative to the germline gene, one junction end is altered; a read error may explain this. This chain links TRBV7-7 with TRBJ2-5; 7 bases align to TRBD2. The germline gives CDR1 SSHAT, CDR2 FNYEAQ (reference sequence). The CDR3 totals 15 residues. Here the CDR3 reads CASSLRRAGDETQYF. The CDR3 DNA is TGTGCTAGCAGCTTAAGACGGGCGGGGGACGAGACCCAGTACTTC.

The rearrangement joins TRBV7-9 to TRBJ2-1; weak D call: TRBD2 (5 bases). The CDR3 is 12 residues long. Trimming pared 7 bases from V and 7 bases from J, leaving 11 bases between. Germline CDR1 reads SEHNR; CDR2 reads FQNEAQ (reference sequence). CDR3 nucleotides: TGTGCCAGCACCTTCGGGGAAAATGAGCAGTTCTTC. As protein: CASTFGENEQFF.

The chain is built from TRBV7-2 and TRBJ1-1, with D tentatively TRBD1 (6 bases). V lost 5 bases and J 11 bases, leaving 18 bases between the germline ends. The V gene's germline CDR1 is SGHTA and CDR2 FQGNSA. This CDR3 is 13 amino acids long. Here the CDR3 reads CASSVGVRGEAFF. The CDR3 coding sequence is TGTGCCAGCAGCGTGGGGGTCAGGGGAGAGGCTTTCTTT.

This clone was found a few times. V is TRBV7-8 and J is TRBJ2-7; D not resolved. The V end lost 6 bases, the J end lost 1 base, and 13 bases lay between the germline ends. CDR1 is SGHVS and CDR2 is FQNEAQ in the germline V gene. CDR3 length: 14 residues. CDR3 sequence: CASSLSGRSYEQYF. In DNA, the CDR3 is TGTGCCAGCAGTTTGTCGGGTAGATCCTACGAGCAGTACTTC.

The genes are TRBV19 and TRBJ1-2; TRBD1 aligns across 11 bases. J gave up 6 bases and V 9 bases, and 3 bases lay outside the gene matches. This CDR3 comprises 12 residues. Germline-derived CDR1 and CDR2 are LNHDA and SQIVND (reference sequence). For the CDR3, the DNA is TGTGCCAGCAGGACAGGGGGCCATGGCTACACCTTC. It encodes CASRTGGHGYTF.

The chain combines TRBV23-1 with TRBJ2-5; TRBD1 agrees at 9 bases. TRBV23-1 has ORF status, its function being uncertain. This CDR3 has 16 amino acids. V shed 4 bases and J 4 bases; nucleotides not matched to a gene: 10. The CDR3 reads CASSLDGETGGETQYF. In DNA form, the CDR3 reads TGCGCCAGCAGTCTCGATGGGGAGACAGGGGGAGAGACCCAGTACTTC.

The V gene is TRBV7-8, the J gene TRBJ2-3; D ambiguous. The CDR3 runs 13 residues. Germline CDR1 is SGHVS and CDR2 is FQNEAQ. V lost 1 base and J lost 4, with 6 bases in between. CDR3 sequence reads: CASSLDSADTQYF. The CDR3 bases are TGTGCCAGCAGCTTAGACTCCGCAGATACGCAGTATTTT.

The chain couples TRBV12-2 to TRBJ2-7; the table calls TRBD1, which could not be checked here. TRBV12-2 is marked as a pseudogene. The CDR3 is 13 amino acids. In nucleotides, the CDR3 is TGTGCAAGTCGCTCTCGACAGGGGTGCGAGCAGTACTTC. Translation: CASRSRQGCEQYF.

The CDR3 region is CASSSFGGETQYF. The DNA for the CDR3 is TGTGCCAGCAGCTCCTTCGGAGGGGAGACCCAGTACTTC. J is TRBJ2-5 and V is TRBV7-2; D may be TRBD2 (6 bases). The V gene lost 4 bases and the J gene lost 5 bases, with 11 bases spanning the gap. Looked up from germline, CDR1 is SGHTA and CDR2 is FQGNSA. The CDR3 runs 13 residues.

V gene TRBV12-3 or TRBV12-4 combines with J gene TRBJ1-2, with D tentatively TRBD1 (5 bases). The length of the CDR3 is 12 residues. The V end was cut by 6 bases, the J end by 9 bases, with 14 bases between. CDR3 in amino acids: CASRWTGDRYTF. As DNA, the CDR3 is TGTGCCAGCAGATGGACGGGGGACCGCTACACCTTC.

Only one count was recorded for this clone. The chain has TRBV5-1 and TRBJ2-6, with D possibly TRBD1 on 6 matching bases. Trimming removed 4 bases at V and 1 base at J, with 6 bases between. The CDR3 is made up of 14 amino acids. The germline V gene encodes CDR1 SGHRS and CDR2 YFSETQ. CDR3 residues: CASSRGSGANVLTF. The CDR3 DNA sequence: TGCGCCAGCAGCAGGGGGTCTGGGGCCAACGTCCTGACTTTC.